These T cell receptor beta chains were read from a single sample in a study of cytomegalovirus exposure and HLA in healthy donors. Here immunoSEQ multiplex PCR was the method, and the copy in TCRdb shows in-frame clones only, minus some. The sample totals about 140,000 clones; its top ten clones hold approximately 2.4%. Sequencing was performed on PBMCs. The receptors stem from a man aged 35 to 55 in good health and CMV-seronegative. Both conserved end residues are part of each CDR3. Each record gives: V gene, J gene, CDR3 length, D gene, CDR3 protein, CDR3 DNA. A D gene is named only where the DNA matches it firmly.

>TRBV10-3|TRBJ1-4|15|TRBD1
CAISEGTATNEKLFF
TGTGCCATCAGTGAGGGGACAGCAACTAATGAAAAACTGTTTTTT
>TRBV5-4|TRBJ2-7|13|NA
CASSWTQGNEQYF
TGTGCCAGCAGCTGGACCCAGGGTAACGAGCAGTACTTC
>TRBV4-1|TRBJ2-7|16|TRBD2
CASSSPTSGGRNEQYF
TGCGCCAGCAGCTCCCCTACTAGCGGGGGGCGGAACGAGCAGTACTTC
>TRBV2|TRBJ2-3|13|NA
CASSEPAGNTQYF
TGTGCCAGCAGTGAACCGGCAGGGAATACGCAGTATTTT
>TRBV5-4|TRBJ2-1|16|TRBD2
CASRTGGVRSYNEQFF
TGTGCCAGCAGAACCGGGGGGGTTCGGTCCTACAATGAGCAGTTCTTC
>TRBV6-5|TRBJ1-2|14|NA
CASGIGGEYYGYTF
TGTGCCAGCGGTATTGGGGGGGAATACTATGGCTACACCTTC
>TRBV9|TRBJ2-1|15|TRBD2
CASSPRVAGDNEQFF
TGTGCCAGCAGCCCCCGGGTAGCGGGGGACAATGAGCAGTTCTTC
>TRBV27|TRBJ1-5|16|NA
CASSLSLGNGAAPQHF
TGTGCCAGCAGTTTATCCCTCGGGAACGGCGCGGCGCCCCAGCATTTT
>TRBV7-6|TRBJ2-2|15|NA
CASSSGGRGTGELFF
TGTGCCAGCAGCTCCGGGGGGCGAGGCACCGGGGAGCTGTTTTTT
>TRBV9|TRBJ1-2|14|NA
CASSVELRSEGYTF
TGTGCCAGCAGCGTAGAACTCCGATCTGAAGGCTACACCTTC
>TRBV2|TRBJ2-5|13|TRBD1
CASGQGGAGTQYF
TGTGCCAGTGGACAGGGGGGTGCGGGGACCCAGTACTTC
>TRBV7-2|TRBJ2-7|15|TRBD2
CASSLANSGAYEQYF
TGTGCCAGCAGCTTAGCGAACAGCGGGGCCTACGAGCAGTACTTC
>TRBV4-3|TRBJ1-5|13|NA
CASSQNAVQPQHF
TGCGCCAGCAGCCAAAATGCAGTACAGCCCCAGCATTTT
>TRBV13|TRBJ2-3|12|NA
CASSFPLNTQYF
TGTGCCAGCAGCTTCCCTTTAAATACGCAGTATTTT
>TRBV7-3|TRBJ1-3|14|NA
CASSLMGSGNTIYF
TGTGCCAGCAGCTTAATGGGCAGCGGAAACACCATATATTTT
>TRBV19|TRBJ2-7|14|TRBD2
CASSTSGTSYEQYF
TGTGCCAGTAGCACTAGCGGCACCTCCTACGAGCAGTACTTC
>TRBV5-1|TRBJ2-7|16|NA
CASSLESGDPSYEQYF
TGCGCCAGCAGCTTGGAGTCAGGCGACCCTTCCTACGAGCAGTACTTC
>TRBV4-2|TRBJ2-7|16|TRBD1
CASSQPPGQGIIEQYF
TGTGCCAGCAGCCAACCTCCGGGACAGGGGATAATCGAGCAGTACTTC
>TRBV7-2|TRBJ2-7|16|TRBD2
CASSRYKLAGGFEQYF
TGTGCCAGCAGCCGATACAAACTAGCGGGGGGGTTCGAGCAGTACTTC
>TRBV19|TRBJ2-7|13|TRBD1
CASSITGGYEQYF
TGTGCCAGTAGTATTACAGGGGGATACGAGCAGTACTTC
>TRBV5-6|TRBJ1-2|15|TRBD1
CASSFRDRVGSGYTF
TGTGCCAGCAGCTTCAGAGACAGGGTAGGGTCTGGCTACACCTTC
>TRBV9|TRBJ2-6|14|TRBD2
CASSDDPREGVLTF
TGTGCCAGCAGCGACGACCCACGGGAGGGCGTCCTGACTTTC
>TRBV6-1|TRBJ1-2|14|TRBD1
CASSEIRGRVGYTF
TGTGCCAGCAGTGAAATAAGGGGGCGGGTTGGCTACACCTTC
>TRBV7-3|TRBJ2-5|15|NA
CASSLIRGGRETQYF
TGTGCCAGCAGCTTAATCCGGGGAGGAAGAGAGACCCAGTACTTC
>TRBV28|TRBJ2-2|13|NA
CAVGHTNTGELFF
TGTGCCGTGGGACATACGAACACCGGGGAGCTGTTTTTT
>TRBV9|TRBJ2-5|16|TRBD2
CASSVVASGGAETQYF
TGTGCCAGCAGCGTAGTAGCCAGCGGGGGGGCAGAGACCCAGTACTTC
>TRBV9|TRBJ2-7|16|TRBD2
CASSVGLGGSGYEQYF
TGTGCCAGCAGCGTAGGCTTGGGGGGGTCGGGGTACGAGCAGTACTTC
>TRBV6-5|TRBJ1-6|13|TRBD1
CASARQGVSPLHF
TGTGCCAGCGCGAGACAGGGAGTATCACCCCTCCACTTT
>TRBV6-5|TRBJ1-1|13|NA
CASSYEFRTEAFF
TGTGCCAGCAGTTATGAATTTCGGACTGAAGCTTTCTTT
>TRBV15|TRBJ2-1|16|TRBD1
CATSQGRDRVDDEQFF
TGTGCCACCAGCCAAGGACGGGACAGGGTAGACGATGAGCAGTTCTTC
>TRBV4-1|TRBJ2-7|19|TRBD2
CASSVQISTQRGTSYEQYF
TGCGCCAGCAGCGTACAGATCTCGACTCAGCGGGGGACCTCCTACGAGCAGTACTTC
>TRBV7-8|TRBJ1-1|14|TRBD1
CASSLEGAYTEAFF
TGTGCCAGCAGCTTAGAGGGGGCATACACTGAAGCTTTCTTT
>TRBV7-2|TRBJ1-4|14|TRBD1
CASSQDRGSEKLFF
TGTGCCAGCAGCCAGGACAGGGGTTCTGAAAAACTGTTTTTT
>TRBV9|TRBJ2-1|15|TRBD2
CASSGTSGGTNEQFF
TGTGCCAGCAGCGGGACTAGCGGGGGTACCAATGAGCAGTTCTTC
>TRBV7-3|TRBJ2-3|18|TRBD2
CASSLGRAGRSITDTQYF
TGTGCCAGCAGCTTAGGGAGGGCGGGGCGCAGTATCACAGATACGCAGTATTTT
>TRBV13|TRBJ2-7|13|TRBD1
CASSGTTGYEQYF
TGTGCCAGCAGCGGCACGACAGGGTACGAGCAGTACTTC
>TRBV5-1|TRBJ2-3|14|TRBD2
CASGTSGVTDTQYF
TGCGCCAGCGGGACTAGCGGGGTTACAGATACGCAGTATTTT
>TRBV2|TRBJ1-5|14|TRBD1
CASSGTGRDQPQHF
TGTGCCAGCAGTGGGACAGGGCGCGATCAGCCCCAGCATTTT
>TRBV10-2|TRBJ1-5|11|NA
CAAGPGQPQHF
TGCGCCGCCGGTCCTGGTCAGCCCCAGCATTTT
>TRBV4-1|TRBJ2-7|14|NA
CASSQGTNSYEQYF
TGCGCCAGCAGCCAAGGCACAAACTCCTACGAGCAGTACTTC